What follows is one T cell receptor (beta chain) and its context. What this receptor recognizes is not known. No much larger clone is present one base from it, and per-base qualities are unavailable. Genomic DNA was extracted from sorted cells for sequencing of the TCRbeta CDR3 region. TCRbeta CDR3 regions were sequenced using the immunoSEQ Assay. The clones in this table, taken by TCRdb from immuneACCESS, are in-frame only. Not every clone is retained; where verified, under half of the shortfall comes from an unresolved V gene, and the cause of the rest is unknown. This sample gives 80,000 to 85,000 clones in total; around 84% of them show up just once. The ten largest clones represent 5.5% to 8.5% of the sample. The data belong to a study of OX40 agonist ivuxolimab in advanced cancers. Regarding the complete study: Ivuxolimab was an agonistic, fully human IgG2 monoclonal antibody directed against OX40 (CD134), a costimulatory receptor. Among the 52 dose-escalation patients, approximately 20 had hepatocellular carcinoma, 15 or so melanoma, 9 renal cell carcinoma and 9 head and neck cancer. Intravenous ivuxolimab was administered to patients every 2 weeks at six dose levels: 0.01, 0.1, 0.3, 1.5, 3 and 10 mg/kg. Prior anti-PD-1, anti-PD-L1 or anti-CTLA-4 therapy was permitted, and approximately 41% of dose-escalation patients had received checkpoint inhibitors. Peripheral TCRbeta sequencing was intended to test whether TCR sequence diversity was altered and clonal T-cell expansion was caused by ivuxolimab. Partial responses were achieved by three dose-escalation patients, of whom one had hepatocellular carcinoma and two had cutaneous melanoma. The monotherapy dose-escalation portion (N ≈ 50 patients) of the phase I ivuxolimab trial is reported in the paper. The dose-escalation cohort was around 83% male with a mean age of about 65 years, ranging from roughly 23 to 90.

CDR1 and CDR2 were assigned from the germline V gene as MDHEN and SYDVKM. There are 16 amino acids in the CDR3, from cysteine to phenylalanine inclusive. This entry keeps only the CDR3 DNA: 48 bases, framed from base 1. V was cut back by 6 bases and J by 5 bases, leaving a gap of 23 bases between them. What the research found in general, with its limitations: Low levels of normalized T-cell clonal expansion were also seen in some nonresponding patients. After ivuxolimab, more expanded clones were found on average in CD8+ T cells than in CD4+ T cells. Which antigens the clonally expanded peripheral T cells were specific for was not determined. In the 0.1-3.0 mg/kg groups, partial responders had among the lowest normalized peripheral clonal expansion, particularly in CD8+ T cells. Clonal expansion of both CD4+ and CD8+ blood T cells was observed from baseline to week 6 at doses 0.1 to 3.0 mg/kg.

The trial excluded patients who had a history of autoimmune disease or were on systemic immunosuppression. Peripheral blood for TCR sequencing was drawn from every dose cohort at baseline, at cycle 4 day 1 and at cycle 7 day 1. Samples came from an open-label, multicenter, first-in-human phase I dose-escalation trial of ivuxolimab. Adults with locally advanced or metastatic head and neck squamous cell, hepatocellular, melanoma or renal cell carcinoma were enrolled in the trial. CD4+ and CD8+ T cells were sorted separately from peripheral blood before TCR sequencing. The rearrangement joined TRBV28 to TRBJ2-7; matching of 7 bases hints at TRBD2 as the D gene. The receptor's source is an adult with an advanced solid tumor such as melanoma, head and neck, liver or kidney cancer. This specimen was CD4+ or CD8+ T cells sorted from blood, taken in a trial of the OX40 agonist ivuxolimab. The DNA sequence is given as TGTGCCAGCAGCCCCTCAAGGGGGAGGGCCGGAAACGAGCAGTACTTC. Translated, it reads CASSPSRGRAGNEQYF.